This T cell receptor (beta chain) is from a study of CD8 T cells in Susac syndrome. Reverse transcription of roughly 0.5 to 1 ug RNA was carried out with random hexamers. The authors amplified TCR beta CDR3 across 54 Vbeta and 13 Jbeta using immunoSEQ multiplex PCR. TCRdb reprocessed the immunoSEQ multiplex PCR reads via MiXCR and lists one record per CDR3 protein. The sample has about 200,000 distinct CDR3 sequences, 85% to 95% seen once. Sequencing of TCR beta, carried out with a high-throughput approach, was applied to CD8+ and CD4+ T cells from the blood. It was negative isolation that provided the CD8+ and CD4+ T cells, whereas TEMRA cells were enriched by FACS. This clonotype was observed a handful of times. Its antigen is unknown. Trimming cost V 5 bases and J 7 bases, with 9 bases left between them. The germline V gene has CDR1 MNHEY and CDR2 SVGEGT. The CDR3 has 12 amino acids. Findings of the study overall: Regarding the TCR sequencing and HLA analysis, the study admitted that a relatively small number of individuals were involved.

The sequenced material came from CD4+ T cells from PBMCs. The receptor was isolated from a human donor in good health. The V gene is TRBV6-2 or TRBV6-3, the J gene TRBJ1-5; D unclear. The CDR3 here is CASSPLNQPQHF. CDR3 nucleotide sequence: TGTGCCAGCAGTCCCCTCAACCAGCCCCAGCATTTT.